This TCR beta chain was captured by sequencing in a study of OX40 agonist ivuxolimab in advanced cancers. Study-wide background: Prior anti-PD-1, anti-PD-L1 or anti-CTLA-4 therapy did not bar entry, and approximately 43% had some. The study's findings and limits: The study observed clonal expansion of CD4+ and CD8+ blood T cells by week 6 at 0.1 to 3.0 mg/kg.

V trimming: 0 bases; J trimming: 5 bases; junction bases outside the gene matches: 0. The CDR3 consists of 14 residues. The germline gives CDR1 SGHNT, CDR2 YYREEE (reference sequence). Turning to this clone: No antigen is known for it.

The data were produced by immunoSEQ multiplex PCR, yet TCRdb's version contains in-frame clones alone and is incomplete. In the table there are around 76,000 clones, 75% to 85% of which are singletons. The V and J genes are TRBV5-4 and TRBJ2-1; 9 positions agree with TRBD2. The receptor was isolated from an adult with an advanced solid tumor such as melanoma, head and neck, liver or kidney cancer. The sample here was CD4+ or CD8+ T cells sorted from blood, taken in a trial of the OX40 agonist ivuxolimab. The CDR3: CASSLGLADNEQFF. For the CDR3, the DNA is TGTGCCAGCAGCTTGGGACTAGCGGACAATGAGCAGTTCTTC.